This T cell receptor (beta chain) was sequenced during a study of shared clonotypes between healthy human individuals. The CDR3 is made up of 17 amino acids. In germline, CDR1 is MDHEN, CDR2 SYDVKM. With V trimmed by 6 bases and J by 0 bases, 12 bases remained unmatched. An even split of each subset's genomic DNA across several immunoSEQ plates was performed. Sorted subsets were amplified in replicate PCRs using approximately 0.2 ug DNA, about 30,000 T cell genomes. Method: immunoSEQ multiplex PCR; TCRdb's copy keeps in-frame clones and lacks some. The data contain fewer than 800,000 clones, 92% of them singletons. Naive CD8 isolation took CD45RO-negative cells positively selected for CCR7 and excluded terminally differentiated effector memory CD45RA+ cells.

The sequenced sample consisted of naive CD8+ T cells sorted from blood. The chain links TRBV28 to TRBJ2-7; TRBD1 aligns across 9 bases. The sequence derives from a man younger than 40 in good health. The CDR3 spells CASSFGTGRHNSYEQYF. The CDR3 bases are TGTGCCAGCAGCTTCGGGACAGGGAGGCACAACTCCTACGAGCAGTACTTC.